This entry describes one T cell receptor (beta chain). Its antigen remains undetermined. No per-base quality is available; no much larger clone lies one base away. These data belong to a study of T-cell memory formation after mild COVID-19 (dated by TCRdb to 2020 to 2023). About the investigation overall: TCR sequence clusters from the two donors were largely donor specific. The cohort was made up of two young adult volunteers, one female and one male, who were previously healthy. Longitudinal TCRalpha and TCRbeta repertoire sequencing tracked T-cell clones expanding and contracting after mild COVID-19 in a couple of donors.

CDR1 MNHEY and CDR2 SVGEGT are derived from the germline V gene. The CDR3, cysteine through phenylalanine, is 17 amino acids long. The only DNA kept is the CDR3, 51 bases in frame from the first base. V loses 5 bases at its end and J loses 3 bases; junction bases beyond the gene matches: 12. Ficoll-Paque density gradient centrifugation was used to isolate PBMCs. Sequencer: Illumina NovaSeq 6000. Using 5'RACE with constant-segment primers, TCRalpha and TCRbeta cDNA libraries were constructed, with sample barcodes and unique molecular identifiers added in the process. RNA was extracted from every sample with Trizol reagent. The libraries were amplified in two PCR steps, and the second step added a second sample barcode and Illumina TruSeq adapters. The libraries were sequenced on an Illumina NovaSeq using 2 x 150 bp paired-end reads. The authors' analysis ran thus. The reads were demultiplexed and collapsed into UMI-guided consensus sequences using migec v1.2.7. Using mixcr v2.1.11, UMI consensuses were aligned to TRA and TRB V and J templates and then assembled into clonotypes. Expanded or contracted clonotypes were those called significant by both edgeR and NoisET, with noise models trained on biological replicates. For edgeR calls, a false discovery rate-adjusted p below 0.01 and a log2 fold-change threshold of 1 were applied. As an exploratory analysis of dynamics, max-normalized trajectories of the 1000 most abundant clonotypes were examined by PCA with hierarchical clustering. Each responding clone was given a CD4 or CD8 phenotype based on the CD4+ and CD8+ repertoires, which had been sequenced separately. TCRdb itself trimmed the public reads at Q25 with fastp, ran MiXCR and retained productive beta chains. Each CDR3 protein appears once, grouped with its most common genes and DNA. TCRdb, not the authors, supplied the V and J calls. This sample comprises about 470,000 distinct CDR3 sequences, about 20% of them detected only once. The ten largest clones take up roughly 12% of the sample.

What the research found in general, with its limitations: The detection of some responding clones in pre-infection memory suggests that pre-existing cross-reactive memory T cells joined the SARS-CoV-2 response. Whether the second-wave clones peaking on day 37 were SARS-CoV-2 specific was not confirmed. The study included only a couple of mild cases, and larger cohorts that include severe cases with pre-infection samples were judged to be necessary. Contracting CD4+ clones were found mainly in CM and EM memory subsets, while CD8+ clones were enriched in EMRA. Clones that contracted from day 15 to 85 showed balanced CD4/CD8 phenotypes, whereas a second wave of clones that expanded from day 15 to 37 leaned towards CD4+.

This TCR derives from an adult woman who had mild COVID-19 (a few samples of this study predate the infection). The sample titles of this study are shuffled in the database, so cell type and time point are left out; the donor was told from shared clones. The rearrangement combines TRBV6-2 or TRBV6-3 with TRBJ2-1; 8 middle bases align to TRBD2. The sequencing sample was made of PBMCs or a T cell subset sorted from them (not recorded which). The CDR3 amino acid sequence is: CASSEQLAGGFYNEQFF. Read as DNA, the sequence is TGTGCCAGCAGTGAGCAGTTGGCGGGAGGATTCTACAATGAGCAGTTCTTC.